The 3 T cell receptor beta chains reported below all come from one sample, sequenced in a study of cytomegalovirus exposure and HLA in healthy donors. The PCR made use of 60 Vbeta and 13 Jbeta primers. The table came from immunoSEQ multiplex PCR; TCRdb's copy has only in-frame clones and leaves some out. The sample lists around 180,000 clones; more than 80% were seen once. The sample taken for sequencing was PBMCs. The receptors derive from a male donor in good health and CMV-seronegative.

The chain recombines TRBV29-1 with TRBJ1-2; a weak D match, TRBD1 (6 bases). Trimming shortened V by 4 bases and J by 8 bases, and 14 bases separated the two germline ends. The germline V gene has CDR1 SQVTM and CDR2 ANQGSEA. The CDR3 length is 12 residues. CDR3 coding DNA: TGCAGCGTTGGATCGCAGGGGCAGGGCTACACCTTC. Residues: CSVGSQGQGYTF.

The genes are TRBV6-5 and TRBJ1-2, with D maybe TRBD1 (6 bases). This CDR3 contains 14 residues. In germline, CDR1 is MNHEY, CDR2 SVGAGI. Trimming removed 6 bases at V and 2 bases at J, with 13 bases between. The CDR3 nucleotides are TGTGCCAGCAGAAGACAGGTTATGAACTATGGCTACACCTTC. Translation gives CASRRQVMNYGYTF.

The J gene is TRBJ2-1, the V gene TRBV19; TRBD1 matches 8 bases. J gave up 7 bases and V 3 bases, and 8 bases lay outside the gene matches. Looked up from germline, CDR1 is LNHDA and CDR2 is SQIVND (reference sequence). The CDR3 contains 15 residues. The CDR3: CASSIRAGGRNEQFF. DNA of the CDR3: TGTGCCAGTAGTATTCGAGCAGGGGGCCGGAATGAGCAGTTCTTC.